These 19 T cell receptor beta chains came from one sample sequenced in a study of T cell repertoires in aging, cancer and after chemotherapy. TRB rearrangements spanning V, D and J were amplified using mixed TRB-A/B primers. TCRdb recomputed calls from the multiplex PCR reads with MiXCR, one row per CDR3 protein. The table records 20,000 or so distinct CDR3 sequences, 35% to 40% of them present only once. The template was genomic DNA from peripheral blood, not RNA. The sequenced material came from blood. These receptor sequences come from a human donor with a solid tumor.

This clonotype has a single count. This sequence joins TRBV24-1 and TRBJ2-1; 9 nucleotides match TRBD2. The CDR3 extends over 14 amino acids. Germline CDR1 is KGHDR and CDR2 is SFDVKD. The J segment lost 1 base and the V segment lost 10 bases, leaving 4 bases of the junction unmatched. Here the CDR3 reads CATSGLASYNEQFF. The CDR3 region has the DNA TGTGCCACTTCGGGACTAGCATCCTACAATGAGCAGTTCTTC.

The genes are TRBV6-5 and TRBJ2-7, with TRBD1 matching over 8 bases. The V and J ends lost 5 bases and 6 bases, in that order; junction bases with no gene match: 3. The CDR3 runs to 12 residues. Germline values: CDR1 MNHEY, CDR2 SVGAGI. DNA for the CDR3: TGTGCCAGCAGTACAGGGGGACGCGAGCAGTACTTC. Translating it yields CASSTGGREQYF.

This chain connects TRBV30 to TRBJ1-2; a possible D gene is TRBD1 (5 bases). Germline lookup yields CDR1 GTSNPN and CDR2 SVGIG (reference sequence). The CDR3 totals 13 residues. V lost 1 base and J lost 8, with 14 bases in between. The CDR3 protein is CAWSDGGGSGYTF. Here the CDR3 DNA reads TGTGCCTGGAGTGATGGGGGAGGAAGCGGCTACACCTTC.

The chain joins TRBV5-4 to TRBJ2-1; 9 bases map to TRBD2. The J segment lost 10 bases and the V segment lost 0 bases, leaving 11 bases of the junction unmatched. CDR1 is SGHNT and CDR2 is YYREEE in the germline V gene (reference sequence). The CDR3 extends over 16 amino acids. This CDR3 is CASSLGVWSGRNEQFF. The CDR3 DNA is TGTGCCAGCAGCTTGGGGGTTTGGAGCGGGAGGAACGAGCAGTTCTTC.

A remark on this clonotype: One end of the junction varies from germline; a read error may be responsible. The chain recombines TRBV5-1 with TRBJ1-3; 10 bases line up with TRBD1. This CDR3 comprises 15 residues. From germline, CDR1 is SGHRS and CDR2 YFSETQ. CDR3 loop: CASRDGQGAGNTIYF. In nucleotides, the CDR3 is TGTGCCAGCAGGGACGGACAGGGGGCTGGAAACACCATATATTTT.

This clonotype was counted a few times. V usage is TRBV5-1 and J usage is TRBJ2-7, with a tentative D call TRBD2 (5 bases). The ends were cut back, 1 base at V and 3 bases at J, with 11 bases in the middle. The V gene's germline CDR1 is SGHRS and CDR2 YFSETQ. CDR3 size: 14 residues. The CDR3 DNA sequence: TGCGCCAGCAGCTTGCCTAGCTTCAGCTACGAGCAGTACTTC. Translated, it gives CASSLPSFSYEQYF.

This clonotype was recorded a few times. The chain has TRBV19 and TRBJ2-4; D gene uncertain. Trimming cost V 4 bases and J 6 bases, with 10 bases left between them. The CDR3 has 13 residues. Germline CDR1 LNHDA, CDR2 SQIVND (reference sequence). CDR3 in DNA: TGTGCCAGTAGTACCCAGAGCGTAAACATTCAGTACTTC. It specifies CASSTQSVNIQYF.

This clonotype was detected only a few times. J is TRBJ1-3 and V is TRBV29-1; D unresolved. CDR3 length: 8 amino acids. Germline V gene lookup returns CDR1 SQVTM and CDR2 ANQGSEA. Here the CDR3 DNA reads TGCAGTGGTAACACCATATATTTT. It is translated as CSGNTIYF.

In this sample, this clonotype turned up a few times. The rearrangement uses TRBV30 and TRBJ2-1; the match to TRBD2 covers 7 bases. V gave up 2 bases and J gave up 3 bases; unmatched junction bases: 16. Looked up from germline, CDR1 is GTSNPN and CDR2 is SVGIG (reference sequence). CDR3 length: 18 amino acids. The CDR3 region is CAWSNIKSGTLNYNEQFF. In nucleotides, the CDR3 is TGTGCCTGGAGTAACATTAAGAGCGGGACTTTAAACTACAATGAGCAGTTCTTC.

In this sample, this clonotype is medium-sized. This rearrangement joins TRBV19 to TRBJ2-1; D not certain. Trimming pared 5 bases from V and 3 bases from J, leaving 11 bases between. The CDR3 has 14 residues. Looked up from germline, CDR1 is LNHDA and CDR2 is SQIVND (reference sequence). The CDR3 protein is CASSGDVLYNEQFF. CDR3 DNA sequence: TGTGCCAGTAGTGGAGACGTACTCTACAATGAGCAGTTCTTC.

CDR3 in amino acids: CASSTQGARAEAFF. As DNA, the CDR3 is TGTGCCAGTAGTACACAGGGGGCCAGGGCTGAAGCTTTCTTT. This chain links TRBV19 with TRBJ1-1; 9 bases map to TRBD1. The length of the CDR3 is 14 residues. With V trimmed by 4 bases and J by 6 bases, 6 bases remained unmatched. In germline, CDR1 is LNHDA, CDR2 SQIVND (reference sequence).

This clonotype was seen more than once but under ten times. J is TRBJ2-7 and V is TRBV19, with D unclear. CDR1 and CDR2 (germline): LNHDA, SQIVND (reference sequence). Trimming stripped 2 bases from V and 4 bases from J, with 9 bases between. The CDR3 is made up of 13 amino acids. As DNA, the CDR3 is TGTGCCAGTAGTATATCCAGATTATACGAGCAGTACTTC. Amino acids: CASSISRLYEQYF.

The CDR3 nucleotides read TGTGCCAGCAGTCCAATGGGGGCTGGACGGAACACTGAAGCTTTCTTT. Translating gives CASSPMGAGRNTEAFF. The J gene is TRBJ1-1, the V gene TRBV13; the D gene is possibly TRBD1 (6 bases). CDR1 and CDR2 from the germline V gene are PRHDT and FYEKMQ (reference sequence). The CDR3 is 16 residues long. The germline V and J ends were trimmed by 6 bases and 1 base, with 18 bases remaining between them. The whole variable domain, remainder taken from reference TRBV13 and TRBJ1-1, is AAGVIQSPRHLIKEKRETATLKCYPIPRHDTVYWYQQGPGQDPQFLISFYEKMQSDKGSIPDRFSAQQFSDYHSELNMSSLELGDSALYFCASSPMGAGRNTEAFFGQGTRLTVV.

For this clonotype: This may be a read error, as it is one base from a much larger clone. V and J are TRBV29-1 and TRBJ2-5; tentative D call: TRBD2 (7 bases). CDR1 is SQVTM, CDR2 ANQGSEA, per germline. This CDR3 is built from 13 residues. The CDR3 region is CCVEEGGAKTQYF. DNA of the CDR3: TGCTGCGTTGAAGAAGGGGGGGCAAAGACCCAGTACTTC.

The CDR3 DNA follows: TGTGCCAGCTCACCACCGTCAGGGCCACAAGTCCACTTT. Its translation: CASSPPSGPQVHF. The V call is TRBV18, the J call TRBJ1-6; D might be TRBD1 (5 bases). The germline V gene encodes CDR1 KGHSH and CDR2 LQKENI. This CDR3 contains 13 residues. Deletions cut 0 bases from V and 17 bases from J, with 14 bases between.

This clonotype was detected a few times. The CDR3, as DNA: TGCAGCGTTCCCTTAGGGGGGGCCCAGTACTTC. Its protein is CSVPLGGAQYF. This chain uses TRBV29-1 with TRBJ2-5; D possibly corresponds to TRBD2 (7 bases). This CDR3 spans 11 amino acids. The germline V and J ends were trimmed by 5 bases and 9 bases, with 13 bases remaining between them. The V gene's germline CDR1 is SQVTM and CDR2 ANQGSEA.

About this clonotype: It may be a read error: a sequence one base away is much more abundant. The CDR3: CSVGTSGGSSYNEPFF. The DNA for the CDR3 is TGCAGCGTCGGGACTAGCGGGGGGAGCTCCTACAATGAGCCGTTCTTC. V gene TRBV29-1 combines with J gene TRBJ2-1, with 15 bases identical to TRBD2. This CDR3 has 16 amino acids. The V gene's germline CDR1 is SQVTM and CDR2 ANQGSEA.

The chain recombines TRBV6-5 with TRBJ1-2; 8 nucleotides agree with TRBD1. The germline CDR1 and CDR2 sequences are MNHEY and SVGAGI. The CDR3 extends over 14 amino acids. With 2 bases clipped from V and 4 bases from J, the junction kept 3 bases outside the gene matches. The CDR3 region has the DNA TGTGCCAGCAGTTACGACAGGGGTTCCTATGGCTACACCTTC. Residues: CASSYDRGSYGYTF.

The chain links TRBV5-4 to TRBJ2-5; 13 bases align to TRBD2. The ends lost 0 bases at V and 2 bases at J; junction bases unmatched: 4. This CDR3 has 17 amino acids. Germline-derived CDR1 and CDR2 are SGHNT and YYREEE (reference sequence). The CDR3 loop is CASSLGLAGGGQETQYF. DNA for the CDR3: TGTGCCAGCAGCTTGGGACTAGCGGGAGGAGGACAAGAGACCCAGTACTTC.